A selection of T cell receptor beta chains follows, all from one sample in a study of cytomegalovirus exposure and HLA in healthy donors. Produced via immunoSEQ multiplex PCR; TCRdb's table is partial and in-frame only. The sample has 150,000 or so clones, 65% to 85% seen once. The sequenced material came from PBMCs. The receptors here all came from a woman in her 40s in good health and CMV-seropositive. The CDR3 runs from the conserved cysteine through the conserved F or W. Each record gives: CDR3 DNA, CDR3 protein, clone size, D gene, V gene, J gene. D genes are given only for firm matches. The size entry is marked missing in some rows and otherwise reads once, few, many or a size class.

DNA: TGTGCCAGCAGCCTACAGGGCTACGAGCAGTACTTC
CDR3: CASSLQGYEQYF
size: .
D: .
V: TRBV28
J: TRBJ2-7

DNA: TGTGCCAGCAGTTATTCCGCGGGGAATTCACCCCTCCACTTT
CDR3: CASSYSAGNSPLHF
size: .
D: .
V: TRBV6-5
J: TRBJ1-6

DNA: TGTGCCAGCAGTATAATTGTGCGTGGTGAGCAGTTCTTC
CDR3: CASSIIVRGEQFF
size: few
D: .
V: TRBV6-1
J: TRBJ2-1

DNA: TGTGCCAGCAGCCCCTGGGACAGGGCGACTGAAGCTTTCTTT
CDR3: CASSPWDRATEAFF
size: once
D: TRBD1
V: TRBV5-6
J: TRBJ1-1

DNA: TGCAGTGCTGCCCGGACAGAAAACCAGTATTTT
CDR3: CSAARTENQYF
size: few
D: .
V: TRBV20-1
J: TRBJ2-3

DNA: TGTGCCAGCAGCTTGCGGACAGGGGGCGGGGAGCTGTTTTTT
CDR3: CASSLRTGGGELFF
size: .
D: TRBD1
V: TRBV5-4
J: TRBJ2-2

DNA: TGTGCCAGCTCCTCGGGACAGAACTATGGCTACACCTTC
CDR3: CASSSGQNYGYTF
size: .
D: TRBD1
V: TRBV18
J: TRBJ1-2

DNA: TGTGCCAGCAGGGTGCTCCCAGTCGCCGGGGAGCTGTTTTTT
CDR3: CASRVLPVAGELFF
size: .
D: .
V: TRBV6-4
J: TRBJ2-2

DNA: TGTGCCAGCAGCCCCTCCGCGGGGGAGAACACCGGGGAGCTGTTTTTT
CDR3: CASSPSAGENTGELFF
size: .
D: TRBD2
V: TRBV7-9
J: TRBJ2-2

DNA: TGTGCTAGTGGTTTCGGATCGGGGGGCCGGGGAGATACGCAGTATTTT
CDR3: CASGFGSGGRGDTQYF
size: few
D: .
V: TRBV12-5
J: TRBJ2-3

DNA: TGTGCTAGTGGTTTCGGCCGGACAGTCCAAGAGACCCAGTACTTC
CDR3: CASGFGRTVQETQYF
size: .
D: .
V: TRBV12-5
J: TRBJ2-5

DNA: TGCAGCGTTGACAGGGGGATGGAAACCGGGGAGCTGTTTTTT
CDR3: CSVDRGMETGELFF
size: .
D: TRBD1
V: TRBV29-1
J: TRBJ2-2

DNA: TGTGCCACGCAACAGGGGAAACAAGAGACCCAGTACTTC
CDR3: CATQQGKQETQYF
size: .
D: TRBD1
V: TRBV5-4
J: TRBJ2-5

DNA: TGTGCCTGGAGTGGACAATCGGGAGTTCCGTTCTTC
CDR3: CAWSGQSGVPFF
size: .
D: .
V: TRBV30
J: TRBJ2-1

DNA: TGTGCCAGCAGCGCTTCTAGCGGTACCAATTCCTACAATGAGCAGTTCTTC
CDR3: CASSASSGTNSYNEQFF
size: .
D: TRBD2
V: TRBV9
J: TRBJ2-1

DNA: TGTGCCACCAGCGGGTATCGCGGGGCCATTGGGTCCTATGGCTACACCTTC
CDR3: CATSGYRGAIGSYGYTF
size: .
D: .
V: TRBV15
J: TRBJ1-2

DNA: TGTGCCAGCAGCTTAGGCGGCGGGACTAGCGGGCGCGAGCAGTACTTC
CDR3: CASSLGGGTSGREQYF
size: .
D: TRBD2
V: TRBV7-2
J: TRBJ2-7

DNA: TGTGCCAGCAGCTCAGACAGGGGTGAAAAACTGTTTTTT
CDR3: CASSSDRGEKLFF
size: few
D: TRBD1
V: TRBV11-2
J: TRBJ1-4